This T cell receptor beta chain was recorded in a study of blood T cell repertoires in COVID-19 (dated by TCRdb to the early 2020s). At the level of the whole study: The collaborator samples originated in the United States, Italy and Spain and spanned the acute and convalescent phases of COVID-19. A de-identified subject ID, COVID-19 status, age in years and sex were almost always included in the sample metadata. A freely available public database, intended as a resource for researchers studying the immune response to SARS-CoV-2, is where the repertoires were released. The dataset comprised deeply sampled blood TCRbeta repertoires from subjects exposed to, actively infected with, or recovered from COVID-19. Where available, HLA class I and class II types were obtained from metadata supplied by the sample provider rather than from assay-based typing. The samples were drawn from the first 160 participants of the ongoing ImmuneRACE study and from some 1,300 subjects provided by 6 global collaborators. The material from the prospective study consisted of cDNA or gDNA derived from T cells, B-cell-depleted T cells, or PBMCs.

TCRbeta CDR3 regions were amplified from genomic DNA using the immunoSEQ Assay, a bias-controlled multiplex PCR. Per the source publication's procedure: Nucleated cell counts per sample were estimated from amplification of reference gene primers within the assay. Sequence reads were collapsed and filtered to measure the absolute abundance of every unique TCRbeta CDR3 rearrangement. For each sample, productive Simpson clonality was calculated as the square root of Simpson's diversity index across productive rearrangements. TCRdb took over this immuneACCESS table, retaining in-frame rearrangements with V and J assigned. Such tables are incomplete; in checked studies, under half of the missing clones stem from an unresolved V gene, and the remainder is unexplained. V and J calls and clone size follow that table, whereas D and trimming were derived from the DNA. The sample includes approximately 270,000 clones, with about 90% observed a single time. The top ten clonotypes cover approximately 4% of the sample.

About this clone: No cognate antigen has been identified for it. Base qualities are missing; no much larger clone stands one base away.

Enrolling through a virtual design, the prospective study's participants ranged in age from roughly 18 to 89 years and lived across approximately 25 United States geographic areas. To assign participants to cohorts, the prospective study relied on clinical history that participants themselves reported in a screening survey and a study questionnaire. In the prospective study, whole blood, serum and a nasopharyngeal or oropharyngeal swab were collected from each participant by mobile phlebotomists. Participants in the prospective study had the option to provide additional blood draws and questionnaires over a roughly two-month period. Blood samples from the prospective study were shipped frozen or at room temperature prior to DNA extraction. CDR1 and CDR2 (SGHNT, YYREEE) derive from the germline V gene (reference sequence). The CDR3 starts with the cysteine, ends with the phenylalanine, and has 17 residues. Only the CDR3 region is kept as DNA, spanning 51 bases read in frame from base 1. The V end loses 4 bases and the J end loses 0 bases, and a stretch of 14 bases separates them.

Paper-wide results and their limitations: Clinical and demographic metadata were provided uncurated, with the amount varying by source and participant.

The receptor chain draws on TRBV5-4 and TRBJ1-6; the D gene lacks a confident call. This sequence was found in a woman in her thirties with acute COVID-19. What was sequenced was PBMCs or T cells enriched from blood (not recorded which). The DNA is TGTGCCAGCAGCCTCGGGTCCGCTAGCTCCTATAATTCACCCCTCCACTTT. Its translation is CASSLGSASSYNSPLHF.